One sample yielded the 12 T cell receptor beta chains listed below, sequenced in a study of blood T cell repertoires in COVID-19. Sequencing used immunoSEQ multiplex PCR; TCRdb keeps in-frame clones, though not all of them. The sample has a few hundred thousand clones; more than 85% are singletons. The sample comprised PBMCs or T cells enriched from blood (not recorded which). These receptors all come from a woman aged 30 to 39 who had recovered from COVID-19.

The rearrangement links TRBV5-1 to TRBJ2-7; 8 bases are a match to TRBD1. The V gene's germline CDR1 is SGHRS and CDR2 YFSETQ. This CDR3 has 19 residues. V shed 4 bases, J shed 1 base, and the junction held 19 bases outside the gene matches. Here the CDR3 reads CASSKTTGASTLRSYEQYF. The DNA for the CDR3 is TGCGCCAGCAGCAAAACGACAGGGGCGAGTACTTTACGATCCTACGAGCAGTACTTC.

The CDR3 sequence is CASSMGRDSIQETQYF. The CDR3 nucleotides are TGTGCCAGTAGTATGGGGCGGGACAGCATCCAAGAGACCCAGTACTTC. The V gene is TRBV19, the J gene TRBJ2-5; D possibly corresponds to TRBD1 (7 bases). The germline CDR1 and CDR2 sequences are LNHDA and SQIVND (reference sequence). This CDR3 has 16 residues. V shed 3 bases and J shed 1 base, with 15 bases lying between them.

This chain uses TRBV5-5 with TRBJ2-2; D gene ambiguous. V shed 0 bases and J shed 3 bases, with 6 bases lying between them. CDR3 length equals 14 residues. Germline values: CDR1 SGHKS, CDR2 YYEKEE (reference sequence). CDR3 in amino acids: CASSLAVDTGELFF. Written as DNA, the CDR3 is TGTGCCAGCAGCTTGGCAGTGGACACCGGGGAGCTGTTTTTT.

J is TRBJ1-5 and V is TRBV4-1, with D tentatively TRBD1 (5 bases). Trimming removed 1 base at V and 3 bases at J, with 7 bases between. The CDR3 loop spans 14 amino acids. Germline CDR1 and CDR2: MGHRA and YSYEKL. CDR3 sequence (DNA): TGCGCCAGCAGCCAAGTACAGGCCAATCAGCCCCAGCATTTT. Protein product: CASSQVQANQPQHF.

The rearrangement links TRBV24-1 to TRBJ2-7, with TRBD1 matching 9 bases. There are 16 residues in the CDR3. Per the germline V gene, CDR1 is KGHDR and CDR2 is SFDVKD. The junction had 11 bases not matched to a gene; V was cut back by 5 bases and J by 4 bases. In DNA form, the CDR3 reads TGTGCCACCAGTGCTGGTCGCGGGACAGGGCTATACGAGCAGTACTTC. This translates into CATSAGRGTGLYEQYF.

The gene calls are TRBV9 and TRBJ2-1; 9 nucleotides line up with TRBD2. The trim removed 0 bases at V and 0 bases at J, leaving 7 bases unmatched. CDR3 size: 18 residues. Germline CDR1 is SGDLS and CDR2 is YYNGEE. In nucleotides, the CDR3 is TGTGCCAGCAGCGTAGAAGCGGGAGGCTCGAGCTCCTACAATGAGCAGTTCTTC. Translation gives CASSVEAGGSSSYNEQFF.

CDR3 in amino acids: CASSPTFGDRGSYEQYF. Here the CDR3 DNA reads TGTGCCAGCTCACCGACTTTCGGGGACAGGGGATCTTACGAGCAGTACTTC. J is TRBJ2-7 and V is TRBV18; 10 bases fit TRBD1. CDR1 and CDR2 (germline): KGHSH, LQKENI. The junction had 12 bases not matched to a gene; V was cut back by 3 bases and J by 4 bases. CDR3 length: 17 amino acids. The variable domain in full, with the rest retrieved from reference TRBV18 and TRBJ2-7, is NAGVMQNPRHLVRRRGQEARLRCSPMKGHSHVYWYRQLPEEGLKFMVYLQKENIIDESGMPKERFSAEFPKEGPSILRIQQVVRGDSAAYFCASSPTFGDRGSYEQYFGPGTRLTVT.

The V and J genes are TRBV12-3 or TRBV12-4 and TRBJ1-2; D unresolved. CDR3 length: 13 residues. The germline V and J ends were trimmed by 3 bases and 6 bases, with 11 bases remaining between them. In DNA form, the CDR3 reads TGTGCCAGCAGTTTCGGGAGCCTCAATGGCTACACCTTC. Translating it yields CASSFGSLNGYTF.

The V and J genes are TRBV7-8 and TRBJ1-6; D is unclear. V lost 1 base and J lost 2, with 18 bases in between. The germline V gene encodes CDR1 SGHVS and CDR2 FQNEAQ. This CDR3 contains 19 residues. DNA of the CDR3: TGTGCCAGCAGCTTAGTTAGCCGCGGAACCCTTACCTATAATTCACCCCTCCACTTT. Translation: CASSLVSRGTLTYNSPLHF.

The chain has TRBV24-1 and TRBJ1-2; no clear D gene. V was shortened by 2 bases and J by 8 bases, with 17 bases between the two germline ends. The germline V gene has CDR1 KGHDR and CDR2 SFDVKD. The CDR3 has 15 amino acids. The CDR3 DNA follows: TGTGCCACCAGTGATTCCAGCGGGCTTACAAGAGGCTACACCTTC. Translation gives CATSDSSGLTRGYTF.

CDR3 region: CASSVVGAGEQYF. The CDR3 DNA reads TGTGCCAGCAGCGTAGTGGGGGCGGGCGAGCAGTACTTC. The chain carries TRBV9 and TRBJ2-7, with D maybe TRBD1 (6 bases). This CDR3 is 13 amino acids long. The germline V gene encodes CDR1 SGDLS and CDR2 YYNGEE. Trimming cost V 0 bases and J 6 bases, with 10 bases left between them.

V gene TRBV6-5 combines with J gene TRBJ1-2; D uncertain. V was cut by 5 bases and J by 2 bases, with 12 bases left in between. The CDR3 runs to 14 residues. Germline-derived CDR1 and CDR2 are MNHEY and SVGAGI. CDR3 amino acids: CASSPTARNYGYTF. DNA for the CDR3: TGTGCCAGCAGTCCAACGGCCAGGAACTATGGCTACACCTTC.